This TCR beta chain was recovered during a study of blood T cell repertoires in COVID-19. The wider study: Acute and convalescent COVID-19 specimens originated in the United States, Italy and Spain.

V lost 5 bases and J lost 1, with 17 bases in between. The germline V gene encodes CDR1 SNHLY and CDR2 FYNNEI. The CDR3 runs to 16 residues. Original processing methods: By means of reference gene primer amplification, nucleated cell counts were estimated. The table came from immunoSEQ multiplex PCR; TCRdb's copy has only in-frame clones and leaves some out. That table supplies the V and J calls and clone size; D and trimming were determined from the DNA. Found here are about 68,000 clones, 70% to 80% of them singletons; the top ten hold around 23%. The clonotype originates from a human donor in a cohort sampled during active COVID-19. This chain uses TRBV2 with TRBJ2-5, with TRBD1 as a possible D gene (5 bases). Sequencing was carried out using peripheral blood. CDR3 protein: CASSKGKGEGQETQYF. The CDR3 DNA follows: TGTGCCAGCAGTAAGGGAAAAGGGGAAGGCCAAGAGACCCAGTACTTC. The full variable domain, its missing parts supplied by reference TRBV2 and TRBJ2-5, is EPEVTQTPSHQVTQMGQEVILRCVPISNHLYFYWYRQILGQKVEFLVSFYNNEISEKSEIFDDQFSVERPDGSNFTLKIRSTKLEDSAMYFCASSKGKGEGQETQYFGPGTRLLVL.